The 4 T cell receptor beta chains below all came from one sample that was sequenced in a study of blood T cells in healthy people across ages. Using a J-beta primer mix together with a sample-barcoded 5' primer, a second PCR was run for roughly 7 to 12 cycles. TCRdb reprocessed the 5' RACE reads via MiXCR and lists one record per CDR3 protein. The sample contains fewer than 650,000 distinct CDR3 sequences, approximately 26% of which appear only once. This same sample was also taken into another study, of T cells of mothers and their children.

Sequenced: blood. The source of these receptors is a boy aged 2 to 10 in good health.

This clonotype came up a few times. The chain employs TRBV7-8 and TRBJ1-5; tentatively, D is TRBD1 (6 bases). V shed 0 bases and J shed 7 bases, with 19 bases lying between them. This CDR3 contains 17 residues. Germline CDR1 is SGHVS and CDR2 is FQNEAQ. The CDR3 is CASSLAVWDNRRQPQHF. The CDR3 nucleotides are TGTGCCAGCAGCTTAGCGGTCTGGGACAACCGACGGCAGCCCCAGCATTTT. Full variable domain (outside the CDR3, taken from reference TRBV7-8 and TRBJ1-5): GAGVSQSPRYKVAKRGQDVALRCDPISGHVSLFWYQQALGQGPEFLTYFQNEAQLDKSGLPSDRFFAERPEGSVSTLKIQRTQQEDSAVYLCASSLAVWDNRRQPQHFGDGTRLSIL.

The rearrangement joins TRBV18 to TRBJ1-3; TRBD1 is a possible D gene (6 bases). Germline CDR1 reads KGHSH; CDR2 reads LQKENI. This CDR3 contains 16 residues. Trimming removed 3 bases from V and 3 bases from J, with 15 bases in between. CDR3 sequence (DNA): TGTGCCAGCTCACCCAATCCGGACAGATTTGGAAACACCATATATTTT. Translated: CASSPNPDRFGNTIYF.

The V and J genes are TRBV2 and TRBJ2-7; weak D call: TRBD1 (5 bases). Germline CDR1 is SNHLY and CDR2 is FYNNEI. V was shortened by 2 bases and J by 4 bases, with 9 bases between the two germline ends. CDR3 length: 13 residues. The CDR3 loop reads CASSERGEYEQYF. The CDR3 DNA reads as TGTGCCAGCAGTGAAAGGGGTGAATACGAGCAGTACTTC.

The DNA for the CDR3 is TGCAGCGTTTATCCTCATGACGACAGGGACGAGCAGTACTTC. Encoded protein: CSVYPHDDRDEQYF. The V and J genes are TRBV29-1 and TRBJ2-5; 7 positions match TRBD1. The J call is doubtful: the DNA matches TRBJ2-7 better. The CDR3 spans 14 residues. The V gene's germline CDR1 is SQVTM and CDR2 ANQGSEA.